The next 20 T cell receptor beta chains were all read from a single sample in a study of blood T cell repertoires in COVID-19. Measured with immunoSEQ multiplex PCR; TCRdb has only the in-frame clones, and not every one. The sample carries about 68,000 clones, over 75% recorded once. The sample comprised peripheral blood. Receptors were obtained from a man aged 50 or older with acute or convalescent COVID-19.

V is TRBV18 and J is TRBJ2-4; D uncertain. CDR1 and CDR2 (germline): KGHSH, LQKENI. Trimming removed 2 bases at V and 0 bases at J, with 8 bases between. The CDR3 is 15 amino acids. The CDR3 loop reads CASSPSHQAKNIQYF. CDR3 in DNA: TGTGCCAGCTCACCATCACACCAAGCCAAAAACATTCAGTACTTC.

The chain has TRBV13 and TRBJ1-4; 11 positions match TRBD1. The CDR3 is 17 amino acids. J gave up 6 bases and V 4 bases, and 10 bases lay outside the gene matches. In germline, CDR1 is PRHDT, CDR2 FYEKMQ (reference sequence). The CDR3 sequence: CASSSGQGDRGHEKLFF. The DNA for the CDR3 is TGTGCCAGCAGCTCGGGACAGGGGGATCGGGGGCATGAAAAACTGTTTTTT.

The rearrangement links TRBV18 to TRBJ1-1; 9 bases fit TRBD1. V was pared by 3 bases and J by 4 bases, with 0 bases of the junction left unmatched. The germline CDR1 and CDR2 sequences are KGHSH and LQKENI. There are 13 residues in the CDR3. CDR3: CASSPTGGTEAFF. The CDR3 DNA follows: TGTGCCAGCTCACCGACAGGGGGCACTGAAGCTTTCTTT.

The rearrangement links TRBV30 to TRBJ1-3, with D unresolved. Trimming left V 2 bases short and J 9 bases short, with 8 bases between. The CDR3 covers 11 residues. CDR1 and CDR2 (germline): GTSNPN, SVGIG (reference sequence). The CDR3 protein is CAWSSDFTIYF. As DNA, the CDR3 is TGTGCCTGGAGTTCCGACTTCACCATATATTTT.

The chain is built from TRBV6-6 and TRBJ1-2; 8 bases line up with TRBD1. This CDR3 has 16 amino acids. Trimming took 0 bases from V and 1 from J; bases not matched to a gene: 4. Looked up from germline, CDR1 is MNHNY and CDR2 is SVGAGI (reference sequence). As DNA, the CDR3 is TGTGCCAGCAGTTACTCCACACAGGGGGTTAACTATGGCTACACCTTC. Translating it yields CASSYSTQGVNYGYTF.

J is TRBJ1-5 and V is TRBV18; 8 bases agree with TRBD1. In germline, CDR1 is KGHSH, CDR2 LQKENI. The J segment lost 1 base and the V segment lost 6 bases, leaving 8 bases of the junction unmatched. The CDR3 runs 16 residues. The CDR3 here is CASSQRGQGSNQPQHF. The CDR3 DNA reads as TGTGCCAGCTCCCAACGAGGACAGGGCAGCAATCAGCCCCAGCATTTT.

Only one count was recorded for this clone. This chain links TRBV7-9 with TRBJ1-1; 7 bases fit TRBD1. The CDR3 extends over 13 amino acids. Germline V CDR1 and CDR2: SEHNR, FQNEAQ (reference sequence). The V segment lost 4 bases and the J segment 8 bases; nucleotides outside the gene matches: 7. CDR3 amino acids: CASSSDRAIEAFF. CDR3 bases: TGTGCCAGCAGCTCAGACAGGGCCATAGAAGCTTTCTTT.

The chain carries TRBV6-5 and TRBJ1-2; 7 bases agree with TRBD1. CDR3 length: 12 amino acids. Germline values: CDR1 MNHEY, CDR2 SVGAGI. The ends lost 6 bases at V and 3 bases at J; junction bases unmatched: 1. CDR3 region: CASRQGDYGYTF. CDR3 DNA: TGTGCCAGCAGGCAGGGGGACTATGGCTACACCTTC.

This rearrangement joins TRBV3-1 (or the pseudogene TRBV3-2) to TRBJ2-7; D is perhaps TRBD1 (6 bases). The CDR3 extends over 13 amino acids. Germline CDR1 is LGHDT and CDR2 is YNNKEL (reference sequence). Trimming cost V 1 base and J 7 bases, with 11 bases left between them. The CDR3 is CASSQVPGEEQYV. The CDR3 nucleotides are TGTGCCAGCAGCCAAGTTCCAGGGGAGGAGCAGTACGTC.

This sequence joins TRBV5-5 and TRBJ1-4, with D tentatively TRBD1 (6 bases). The CDR3 covers 12 residues. With 2 bases removed from V and 8 bases from J, the gap between germline ends came to 7 bases. Germline V gene lookup returns CDR1 SGHKS and CDR2 YYEKEE (reference sequence). Here the CDR3 DNA reads TGTGCCAGCAGCTTCCAGGGGGAAAAACTGTTTTTT. Translation gives CASSFQGEKLFF.

The chain carries TRBV30 and TRBJ1-3, with a possible D match to TRBD1 (5 bases). Germline CDR1 is GTSNPN and CDR2 is SVGIG (reference sequence). V gave up 2 bases and J gave up 4 bases, with 12 bases separating them. The CDR3 is made up of 14 amino acids. CDR3: CAWSWGVGGNTIYF. The CDR3, as DNA: TGTGCCTGGAGTTGGGGGGTTGGAGGAAACACCATATATTTT.

The chain combines TRBV7-2 with TRBJ2-3; 9 positions agree with TRBD2. Unmatched junction bases numbered 18, after V lost 5 bases and J lost 6 bases. CDR3 size: 18 residues. The germline V gene encodes CDR1 SGHTA and CDR2 FQGNSA. The CDR3 DNA reads as TGTGCCAGCAGCCAAACCCCCGGCGGGGGGGCCAGGAGGGATACGCAGTATTTT. Residues: CASSQTPGGGARRDTQYF.

The chain couples TRBV2 to TRBJ2-5; TRBD1 matches 8 bases. CDR1 and CDR2 (germline): SNHLY, FYNNEI. This CDR3 comprises 14 residues. Trimming at V came to 4 bases and at J to 5 bases, leaving 6 bases not matched to a gene. The CDR3: CASSGQGAGETQYF. Here the CDR3 DNA reads TGTGCCAGCAGTGGTCAGGGGGCAGGTGAGACCCAGTACTTC.

The chain has TRBV10-2 and TRBJ2-3; maybe TRBD2 (6 bases). V gave up 8 bases and J gave up 1 base, with 19 bases separating them. CDR1 and CDR2 (germline): WSHSY, SAAADI. The CDR3 has 16 amino acids. This CDR3 is CASGNRLDGGTDTQYF. The CDR3 region has the DNA TGCGCCAGCGGTAATCGACTAGACGGCGGCACAGATACGCAGTATTTT.

The rearrangement uses TRBV7-3 and TRBJ2-6; unclear D gene. The germline V gene encodes CDR1 SGHTA and CDR2 FQGTGA. The CDR3 loop spans 14 amino acids. V was cut by 5 bases and J by 4 bases, with 9 bases left in between. This CDR3 is CASSQYTGANVLTF. The DNA for the CDR3 is TGTGCCAGCAGCCAATATACAGGGGCCAACGTCCTGACTTTC.

This chain links TRBV12-3 or TRBV12-4 with TRBJ1-2; no definite D call. This CDR3 region has 13 residues. V dropped 7 bases and J dropped 2 bases, with 11 bases sitting between them. This CDR3 is CASTQAGNYGYTF. The CDR3 region has the DNA TGTGCCAGCACCCAAGCGGGGAACTATGGCTACACCTTC.

The rearrangement links TRBV18 to TRBJ1-1; D is unclear. The V end was cut by 1 base, the J end by 1 base, with 13 bases between. Germline loops: CDR1 KGHSH, CDR2 LQKENI. This CDR3 spans 16 amino acids. In DNA, the CDR3 is TGTGCCAGCTCACCACTGGCCCTTGAGGGGAACACTGAAGCTTTCTTT. This codes for CASSPLALEGNTEAFF.

This clone occurred once. The genes are TRBV2 and TRBJ2-5; maybe TRBD1 (6 bases). This CDR3 is 15 amino acids long. CDR1 and CDR2 from the germline V gene are SNHLY and FYNNEI. Trimming left V 6 bases short and J 2 bases short, with 16 bases between. CDR3 DNA sequence: TGTGCCAGCAGCTCCGGGACAAGCCAACAAGAGACCCAGTACTTC. Its protein is CASSSGTSQQETQYF.

The V gene is TRBV11-2, the J gene TRBJ2-5; no clear D gene. The CDR3 is 12 amino acids. Per germline, CDR1 SGHAT and CDR2 FQNNGV. Deletions cut 5 bases from V and 5 bases from J, with 9 bases between. CDR3 in amino acids: CASSLTRETQYF. In nucleotides, the CDR3 is TGTGCCAGCAGCCTAACGAGGGAGACCCAGTACTTC.

V and J are TRBV19 and TRBJ2-3; 7 nucleotides align to TRBD2. The CDR3 spans 15 residues. Germline CDR1 reads LNHDA; CDR2 reads SQIVND (reference sequence). V gave up 7 bases and J gave up 0 bases; unmatched junction bases: 7. The CDR3: CASMGPGGSTDTQYF. The CDR3 nucleotides are TGTGCCAGTATGGGCCCGGGGGGTAGCACAGATACGCAGTATTTT.